This TCR beta chain was captured by sequencing in a study of metastatic and nonmetastatic thyroid tumors. Across the study: Blood and tumor or nodule tissue repertoires from malignant and benign thyroid patients were compared.

TCRdb re-analyzed the PCR reads through MiXCR. The profile shows under 35,000 clones, roughly a fifth of them singletons. By sample share, this clone is medium-sized. V trimming: 0 bases; J trimming: 9 bases; junction bases outside the gene matches: 3. The CDR3 contains 14 residues. Germline V gives CDR1 MNHNY, CDR2 SVGAGI (reference sequence). Prior to thyroid surgery, none of the patients had received any treatment. This clonotype was sampled from a female donor with papillary thyroid cancer or a benign thyroid nodule (not recorded which). Some clones in this sample may be carry-over from other donors' samples. Sequencing was performed on blood. This chain uses TRBV6-6 with TRBJ1-5, with TRBD1 matching over 9 bases. For the CDR3, the DNA is TGTGCCAGCAGTTACTCAGGACAGGGGAGGCCCCAGCATTTT. It is translated as CASSYSGQGRPQHF.